The 29 T cell receptor beta chains reported below all come from one sample, sequenced in a study of CXCR3-negative and CXCR3-positive naive CD8 T cells. UMI-labeled 5' RACE TRB cDNA libraries were prepared from the cells. TCRdb reprocessed the 5' RACE reads and keeps a single row for each CDR3 protein, giving no DNA. The sample data list 3,000 to 3,500 distinct CDR3 sequences. The source material was naive CXCR3- CD8+ T cells from blood. Subset: CD45RO-CCR7+CD27+CD95- naive CD8+ T cells lacking CXCR3 (TNR3-). The receptor set was obtained from a human donor in good health. Some clones in this sample may be carry-over from other donors' samples.

This chain links TRBV30 with TRBJ2-1; the TRBD2 assignment by TCRdb is unverifiable without DNA. Germline V lookup: CDR1 GTSNPN, CDR2 SVGIG (reference sequence). The CDR3 totals 14 residues. The CDR3 sequence: CAWSRGSGYNEQFF.

Judged by frequency, this clonotype is medium-sized. The chain employs TRBV4-2 and TRBJ2-3; no DNA is available, so the TRBD2 call from TCRdb remains unchecked. The CDR3 totals 16 residues. Germline loops: CDR1 LGHNA, CDR2 YNFKEQ. The CDR3 sequence is CASSQEVLAGPDTQYF.

The chain has TRBV19 and TRBJ1-1; TCRdb's D call of TRBD1 is untestable without DNA. Germline V gene lookup returns CDR1 LNHDA and CDR2 SQIVND (reference sequence). This CDR3 is 13 amino acids long. CDR3 residues: CASSMGGNTEAFF.

The CDR3 reads CASSPGLRDHKYF. The V gene is TRBV19, the J gene TRBJ2-7; TCRdb's D call of TRBD2 is untestable without DNA. This CDR3 spans 13 amino acids. Germline V gene data show CDR1 as LNHDA and CDR2 as SQIVND (reference sequence).

This clonotype is classed as medium-sized by frequency. This rearrangement joins TRBV5-1 to TRBJ1-1; TCRdb proposes TRBD1, but this gene call is untestable without DNA. The CDR3 spans 12 residues. Germline lookup yields CDR1 SGHRS and CDR2 YFSETQ. The CDR3 region is CASSLEGAEAFF.

By frequency, this clonotype registers medium-sized. The chain links TRBV25-1 to TRBJ2-7. CDR3 length: 11 residues. CDR1 and CDR2 (germline): MGHDK, SYGVNS. CDR3 sequence: CASSDSYEQYF.

Frequency places this clonotype as medium-sized. V usage is TRBV29-1 and J usage is TRBJ1-2; TCRdb's D call of TRBD1 is untestable without DNA. Germline CDR1 SQVTM, CDR2 ANQGSEA. This CDR3 is 12 amino acids long. CDR3: CSVVSGYYGYTF.

Frequency places this clonotype as medium-sized. The chain has TRBV2 and TRBJ1-1; TCRdb outputs TRBD1, but without DNA this stays unchecked. CDR3 length: 14 residues. Germline V lookup: CDR1 SNHLY, CDR2 FYNNEI. The chain's CDR3 is CASDIRDTLAEAFF.

Frequency places this clonotype as medium-sized. The CDR3 here is CASSLAQRPSYDEQFF. V gene TRBV7-9 combines with J gene TRBJ2-1; there is no DNA to check the TCRdb D call of TRBD2. The CDR3 is 16 residues long. The germline V gene has CDR1 SEHNR and CDR2 FQNEAQ (reference sequence).

The chain carries TRBV2 and TRBJ2-1. The CDR3 is 11 amino acids. Per germline, CDR1 SNHLY and CDR2 FYNNEI. CDR3 sequence reads: CAWLLGDEQFF.

This clonotype ranks as medium-sized (0.01 to 0.1%) in terms of frequency. This CDR3 is CASSPGLAGQETQYF. This chain connects TRBV5-1 to TRBJ2-5; absent DNA, TCRdb's TRBD2 call cannot be checked. The CDR3 spans 15 residues. Germline-derived CDR1 and CDR2 are SGHRS and YFSETQ.

Considering frequency, this clonotype is medium-sized. CDR3 in amino acids: CSVYLAGVGTGELFF. This chain joins TRBV29-1 and TRBJ2-2; the D call from TCRdb, TRBD2, cannot be confirmed without DNA. CDR3 length: 15 residues. Germline V gene data show CDR1 as SQVTM and CDR2 as ANQGSEA.

Considering frequency, this clonotype is medium-sized. The chain employs TRBV7-9 and TRBJ1-1; TCRdb picks TRBD1, but there is no DNA to check that call. The CDR3 extends over 15 amino acids. CDR1 is SEHNR and CDR2 is FQNEAQ in the germline V gene (reference sequence). Here the CDR3 reads CASSSLTDRNTEAFF.

The V call is TRBV7-2, the J call TRBJ2-3; TCRdb proposes TRBD1, but this gene call is untestable without DNA. CDR1 and CDR2 from the germline V gene are SGHTA and FQGNSA. The CDR3 covers 13 residues. Here the CDR3 reads CASNSGGEDTQYF. The full variable domain, rest sourced from reference TRBV7-2 and TRBJ2-3, is GAGVSQSPSNKVTEKGKDVELRCDPISGHTALYWYRQSLGQGLEFLIYFQGNSAPDKSGLPSDRFSAERTGGSVSTLTIQRTQQEDSAVYLCASNSGGEDTQYFGPGTRLTVL.

The CDR3 here is CASSQDRQNYGYTF. The J gene is TRBJ1-2, the V gene TRBV4-3. This CDR3 region has 14 residues. CDR1 LGHNA and CDR2 YSLEER come from the germline V gene.

The V call is TRBV19, the J call TRBJ1-1; with no DNA, the TCRdb D assignment of TRBD1 cannot be verified. The germline V gene has CDR1 LNHDA and CDR2 SQIVND (reference sequence). The CDR3 length is 13 residues. CDR3 loop: CAIQDRLNTEAFF. Full variable domain (rest looked up from reference TRBV19 and TRBJ1-1): DGGITQSPKYLFRKEGQNVTLSCEQNLNHDAMYWYRQDPGQGLRLIYYSQIVNDFQKGDIAEGYSVSREKKESFPLTVTSAQKNPTAFYLCAIQDRLNTEAFFGQGTRLTVV.

This sequence joins TRBV13 and TRBJ2-2; TCRdb proposes TRBD2, but this gene call is untestable without DNA. The CDR3 is made up of 17 amino acids. CDR1 PRHDT and CDR2 FYEKMQ come from the germline V gene (reference sequence). The CDR3 loop is CASSFPFSGGAPGELFF.

In terms of frequency, this clonotype is medium-sized (0.01 to 0.1%). The V call is TRBV5-5, the J call TRBJ2-5. This CDR3 spans 14 amino acids. From germline, CDR1 is SGHKS and CDR2 YYEKEE (reference sequence). CDR3 loop: CASSLGSQQETQYF.

Considering frequency, this clonotype is medium-sized. This chain connects TRBV4-1 to TRBJ1-1; TCRdb reports TRBD1, a call that lacks DNA to check it against. The CDR3 is 16 amino acids. The germline gives CDR1 MGHRA, CDR2 YSYEKL. The CDR3 spells CASSQVRDRMNTEAFF.

The genes are TRBV7-2 and TRBJ2-1; the D call of TRBD2 rests on TCRdb alone, since no DNA is present to check it. This CDR3 comprises 15 residues. CDR1 is SGHTA and CDR2 is FQGNSA in the germline V gene. CDR3 region: CASSPLAGGRNEQFF.

This clonotype registers medium-sized by frequency. The J gene is TRBJ1-2, the V gene TRBV29-1; TCRdb picks TRBD1, but there is no DNA to check that call. This CDR3 contains 11 residues. Per the germline V gene, CDR1 is SQVTM and CDR2 is ANQGSEA. The chain's CDR3 is CSVTGLYGYTF.

According to its frequency, this clonotype is medium-sized. This chain uses TRBV5-1 with TRBJ2-7; TCRdb returns TRBD2, unconfirmable since there is no DNA. Germline V gene sequence: CDR1 SGHRS, CDR2 YFSETQ. This CDR3 is 14 amino acids long. CDR3: CASSLDRLFIEQYF.

This sequence joins TRBV12-3 or TRBV12-4 and TRBJ2-1; TCRdb selects TRBD1, and the lack of DNA leaves this call unchecked. The CDR3 runs 13 residues. CDR3 residues: CASSPRRYNEQFF.

This clonotype is deemed medium-sized by its frequency. The chain carries TRBV3-1 and TRBJ2-3; there is no DNA to check the TCRdb D call of TRBD2. Per the germline V gene, CDR1 is LGHDT and CDR2 is YNNKEL (reference sequence). This CDR3 comprises 16 residues. The CDR3 loop is CASSQERLAVTDTQYF.

The chain uses TRBV6-2 or TRBV6-3 and TRBJ2-3. The CDR3 totals 12 residues. CDR1 MNHEY and CDR2 SVGEGT come from the germline V gene. CDR3 amino acids: CASSRLLDTQYF.

Considering frequency, this clonotype is medium-sized. V gene TRBV2 combines with J gene TRBJ2-3. The CDR3 has 11 amino acids. Per germline, CDR1 SNHLY and CDR2 FYNNEI. The CDR3 is CASGVGDTQYF.

According to its frequency, this clonotype is medium-sized. The chain has TRBV27 and TRBJ1-2; TCRdb reports TRBD1, a call that lacks DNA to check it against. CDR1 is MNHEY, CDR2 SMNVEV, per germline (reference sequence). The CDR3 is made up of 14 amino acids. CDR3 in amino acids: CASSYTMGQPGYTF.

This clonotype counts as medium-sized by frequency. The chain has TRBV4-1 and TRBJ2-1; the D call from TCRdb, TRBD2, cannot be confirmed without DNA. Germline assignment: CDR1 MGHRA and CDR2 YSYEKL. This CDR3 has 12 residues. CDR3 amino acids: CASSQDRLAQFF.

This clonotype is classed as medium-sized (0.01 to 0.1%) by frequency. The V gene is TRBV5-1, the J gene TRBJ1-2; the TRBD1 assignment by TCRdb is unverifiable without DNA. Germline CDR1 is SGHRS and CDR2 is YFSETQ. The CDR3 extends over 15 amino acids. This chain's CDR3 is CASSVSNPVKSGYTF.